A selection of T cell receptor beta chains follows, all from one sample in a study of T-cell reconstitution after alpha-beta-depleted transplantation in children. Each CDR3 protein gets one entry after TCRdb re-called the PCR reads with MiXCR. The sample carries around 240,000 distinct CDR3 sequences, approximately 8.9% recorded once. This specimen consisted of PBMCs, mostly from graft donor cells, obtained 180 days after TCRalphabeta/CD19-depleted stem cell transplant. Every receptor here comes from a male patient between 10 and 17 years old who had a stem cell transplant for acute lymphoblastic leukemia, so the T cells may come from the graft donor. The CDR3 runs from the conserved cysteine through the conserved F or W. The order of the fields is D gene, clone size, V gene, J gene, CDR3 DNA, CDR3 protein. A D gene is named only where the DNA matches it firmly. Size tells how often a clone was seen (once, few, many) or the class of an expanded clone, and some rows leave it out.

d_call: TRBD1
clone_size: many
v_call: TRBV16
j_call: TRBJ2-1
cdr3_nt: TGTGCCAGCAGCCAAGGACAGGGGGCTTATTTCTTC
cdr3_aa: CASSQGQGAYFF

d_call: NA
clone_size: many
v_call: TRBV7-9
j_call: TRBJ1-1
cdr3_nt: TGTGCCAGCAGCTTCGGGACTCAGAACACTGAAGCTTTCTTT
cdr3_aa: CASSFGTQNTEAFF

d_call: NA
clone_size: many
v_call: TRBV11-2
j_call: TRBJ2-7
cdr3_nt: TGTGCCAGCAGCTTAGAAGTAGCAGCCTCCTACGAGCAGTACTTC
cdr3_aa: CASSLEVAASYEQYF

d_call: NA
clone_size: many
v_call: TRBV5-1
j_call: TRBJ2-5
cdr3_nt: TGCGCCAGCAGCCCCAGATCACCTTCAGGGGAAGAGACCCAGTACTTC
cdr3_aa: CASSPRSPSGEETQYF

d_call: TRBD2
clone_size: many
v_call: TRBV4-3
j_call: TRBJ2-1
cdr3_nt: TGCGCCAGCAGCCCTAAACTAGCGGTGGCCTCGGGGCAGTTCTTC
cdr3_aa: CASSPKLAVASGQFF

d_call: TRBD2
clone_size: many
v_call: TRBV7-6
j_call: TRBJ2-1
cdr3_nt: TGTGCCAGCAGCGGACCGGGACTAGCGGGAACCTACAATGAGCAGTTCTTC
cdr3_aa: CASSGPGLAGTYNEQFF

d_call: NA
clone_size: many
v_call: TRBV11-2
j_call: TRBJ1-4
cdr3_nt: TGTGCCAGCGGGGGCAGGGGCGTCGGTAATGAAAAACTGTTTTTT
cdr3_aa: CASGGRGVGNEKLFF

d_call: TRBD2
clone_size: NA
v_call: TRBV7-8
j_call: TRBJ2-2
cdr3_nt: TGTGCCAGCAGCTTAGCGCGATTAGCGGGAGTTTACACCGGGGAGCTGTTTTTT
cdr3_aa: CASSLARLAGVYTGELFF

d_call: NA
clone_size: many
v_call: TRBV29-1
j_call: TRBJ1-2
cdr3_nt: TGCAGCGTTGAAGACTGGACAGCGACGGGATATGGCTACACCTTC
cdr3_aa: CSVEDWTATGYGYTF

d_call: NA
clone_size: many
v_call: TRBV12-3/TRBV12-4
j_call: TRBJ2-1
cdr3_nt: TGTGCCAGCAGTTTTGGAGGGGGTCGTTACAATGAGCAGTTCTTC
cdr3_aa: CASSFGGGRYNEQFF

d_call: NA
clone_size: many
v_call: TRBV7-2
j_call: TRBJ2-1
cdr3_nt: TGTGCCAGCAGCTTAGACGGCCCGCGCAATGAGCAGTTCTTC
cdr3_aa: CASSLDGPRNEQFF

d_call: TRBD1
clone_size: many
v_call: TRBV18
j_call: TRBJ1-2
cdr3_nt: TGTGCCAGCTCACCATTTATAGGACAGGGCCCAGCAGCTAACTATGGCTACACCTTC
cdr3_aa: CASSPFIGQGPAANYGYTF

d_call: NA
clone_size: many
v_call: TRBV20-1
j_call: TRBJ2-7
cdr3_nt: TGCAGTGCTAGAAGGGCTGACGAGCAGTACTTC
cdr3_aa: CSARRADEQYF

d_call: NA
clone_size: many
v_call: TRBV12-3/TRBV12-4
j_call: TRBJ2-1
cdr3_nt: TGTGCCAGCAGTCCCTGGGGAACCGGAAACAATGAGCAGTTCTTC
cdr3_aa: CASSPWGTGNNEQFF

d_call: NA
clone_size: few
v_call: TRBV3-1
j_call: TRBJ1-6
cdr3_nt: TGTGCCAGCAGCCTCCTTGGGGACGGAAATTCACCCCTCCACTTT
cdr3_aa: CASSLLGDGNSPLHF

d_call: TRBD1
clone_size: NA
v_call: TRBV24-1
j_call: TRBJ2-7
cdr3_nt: TGTGCCACCAGTGATTTTACAGGGGGAAAATACGAGCAGTACTTC
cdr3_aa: CATSDFTGGKYEQYF

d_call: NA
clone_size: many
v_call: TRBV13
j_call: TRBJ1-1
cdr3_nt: TGTGCCAGCAGCCTCAGGGGAAGGAACACTGAAGCTTTCTTT
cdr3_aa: CASSLRGRNTEAFF

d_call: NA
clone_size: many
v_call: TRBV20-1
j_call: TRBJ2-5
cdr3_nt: TGCAGTGCTAGACCTCTCCCGAGGCATACCGCATACCGGCGAGAGACCCAGTACTTC
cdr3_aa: CSARPLPRHTAYRRETQYF

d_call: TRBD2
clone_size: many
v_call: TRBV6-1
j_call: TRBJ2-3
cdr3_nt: TGTGCCAGCAGTCGGGCCTGGGGACTAGCGGGCGCAGATACGCAGTATTTT
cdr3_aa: CASSRAWGLAGADTQYF

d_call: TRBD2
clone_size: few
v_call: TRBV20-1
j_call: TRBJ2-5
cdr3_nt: TGCAGTGCTAGAAGCCCCCTGGGGACTAGCGGGGGGACCCTCCAAGAGACCCAGTACTTC
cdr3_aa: CSARSPLGTSGGTLQETQYF

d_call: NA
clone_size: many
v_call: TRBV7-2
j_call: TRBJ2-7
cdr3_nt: TGTGCCAGCACCGACAGTCACGAGCAGTACTTC
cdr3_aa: CASTDSHEQYF

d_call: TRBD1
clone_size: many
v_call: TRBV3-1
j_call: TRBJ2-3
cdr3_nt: TGTGCCAGCAGCCGCCGACAGGGGCAGGGCACAGATACGCAGTATTTT
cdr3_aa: CASSRRQGQGTDTQYF

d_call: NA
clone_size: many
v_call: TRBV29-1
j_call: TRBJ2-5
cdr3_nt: TGCAGCGTGAGACTACAAGAGACCCAGTACTTC
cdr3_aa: CSVRLQETQYF

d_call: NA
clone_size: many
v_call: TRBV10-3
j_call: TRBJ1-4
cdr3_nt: TGTGCCATCAGTGCGGGCAGGGACCTCGAAAAACTGTTTTTT
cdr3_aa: CAISAGRDLEKLFF

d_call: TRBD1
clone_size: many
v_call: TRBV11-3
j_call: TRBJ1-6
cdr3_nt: TGTGCCAGCAGCTTAAGGGACATAACTCACAGGGGGAATTCACCCCTCCACTTT
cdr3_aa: CASSLRDITHRGNSPLHF

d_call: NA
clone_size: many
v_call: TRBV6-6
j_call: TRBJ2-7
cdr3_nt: TGTGCCAGCAGCAAAGCCTACGAGCAGTACTTC
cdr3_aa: CASSKAYEQYF

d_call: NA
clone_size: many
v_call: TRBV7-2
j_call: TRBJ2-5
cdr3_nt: TGTGCCAGCAGCTTTTCCGAAGAGACCCAGTACTTC
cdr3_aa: CASSFSEETQYF

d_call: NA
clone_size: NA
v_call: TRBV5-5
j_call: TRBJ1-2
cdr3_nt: TGTGCCAACAGTGACGTTTTGGGGGGTCATAACTATGGCTACACCTTC
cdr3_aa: CANSDVLGGHNYGYTF

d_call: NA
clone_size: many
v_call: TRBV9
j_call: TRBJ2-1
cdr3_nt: TGTGCCAGCAGCGTACACGGGGACAAGGACAATGAGCAGTTCTTC
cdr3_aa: CASSVHGDKDNEQFF

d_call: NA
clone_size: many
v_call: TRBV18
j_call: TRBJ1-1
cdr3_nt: TGTGCCAGCTCAGTGGCCGGAGAACTGCATAACACTGAAGCTTTCTTT
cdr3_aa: CASSVAGELHNTEAFF

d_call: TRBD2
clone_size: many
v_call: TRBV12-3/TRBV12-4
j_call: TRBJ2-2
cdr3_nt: TGTGCCAGCAGCCCAGACTGGGGGGGCACCGGGGAGCTGTTTTTT
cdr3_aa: CASSPDWGGTGELFF

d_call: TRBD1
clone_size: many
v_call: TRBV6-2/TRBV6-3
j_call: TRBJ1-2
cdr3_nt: TGTGCCAGCAGCTCCGGACAGGGAGATTTTTCGTATGGCTACACCTTC
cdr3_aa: CASSSGQGDFSYGYTF

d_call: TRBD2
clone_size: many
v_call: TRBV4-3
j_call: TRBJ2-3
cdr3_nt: TGCGCCAGCAGCCAAGATTGGGGCTCTAGCGGGGCCCTCACAGATACGCAGTATTTT
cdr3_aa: CASSQDWGSSGALTDTQYF

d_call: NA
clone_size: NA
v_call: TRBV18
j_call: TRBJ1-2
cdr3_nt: TGTGCCAGCTCACTCCCCTCCCCGGGGGGCTACACCTTC
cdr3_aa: CASSLPSPGGYTF

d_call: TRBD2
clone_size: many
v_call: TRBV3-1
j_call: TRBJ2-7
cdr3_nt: TGTGCCAGCAGCCAAGTGGGCCTAGCGGGAGGACCCAACTACGAGCAGTACTTC
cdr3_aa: CASSQVGLAGGPNYEQYF

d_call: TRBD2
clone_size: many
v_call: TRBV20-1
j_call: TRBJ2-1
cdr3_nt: TGCAGTGCTGAACCACTAGCGGGGGCCCACCCCAATGAGCAGTTCTTC
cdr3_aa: CSAEPLAGAHPNEQFF

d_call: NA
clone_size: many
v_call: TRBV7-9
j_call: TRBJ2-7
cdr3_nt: TGTGCCAGCAGCGGTCGCGAGTGGCAGTACTTC
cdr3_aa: CASSGREWQYF

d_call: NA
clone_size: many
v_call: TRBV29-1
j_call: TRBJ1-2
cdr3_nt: TGCAGCGTTGAAGATCGGCACACCACTAACTATGGCTACACCTTC
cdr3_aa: CSVEDRHTTNYGYTF

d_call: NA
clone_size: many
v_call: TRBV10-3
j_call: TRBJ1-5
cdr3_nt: TGTGCCATCAGTGATCAGGATAGCAATCAGCCCCAGCATTTT
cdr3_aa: CAISDQDSNQPQHF

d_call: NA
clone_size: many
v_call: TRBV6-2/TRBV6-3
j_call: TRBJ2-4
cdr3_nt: TGTGCCAGCAGTTACGGCGGGGTGCTAGCCAAAAACATTCAGTACTTC
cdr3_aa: CASSYGGVLAKNIQYF

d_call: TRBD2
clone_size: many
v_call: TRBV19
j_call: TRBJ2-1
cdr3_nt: TGTGCCAGTAGTAGACTAGCGGCCTACAATGAGCAGTTCTTC
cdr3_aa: CASSRLAAYNEQFF